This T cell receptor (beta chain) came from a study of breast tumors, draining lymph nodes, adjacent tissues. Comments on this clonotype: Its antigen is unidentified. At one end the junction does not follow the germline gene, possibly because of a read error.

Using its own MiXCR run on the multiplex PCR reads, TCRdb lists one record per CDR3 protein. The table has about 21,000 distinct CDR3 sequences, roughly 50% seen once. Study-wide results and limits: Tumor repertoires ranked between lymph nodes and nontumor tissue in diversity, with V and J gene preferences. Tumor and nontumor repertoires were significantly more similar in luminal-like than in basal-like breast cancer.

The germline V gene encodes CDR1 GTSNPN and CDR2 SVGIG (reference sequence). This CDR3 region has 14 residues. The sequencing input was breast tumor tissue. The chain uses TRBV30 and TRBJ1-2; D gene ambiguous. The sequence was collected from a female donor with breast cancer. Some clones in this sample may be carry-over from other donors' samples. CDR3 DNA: TGTGCCTGGAGTATTCCGGCTTTGGACTATGGCTACGCCTTC. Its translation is CAWSIPALDYGYAF.